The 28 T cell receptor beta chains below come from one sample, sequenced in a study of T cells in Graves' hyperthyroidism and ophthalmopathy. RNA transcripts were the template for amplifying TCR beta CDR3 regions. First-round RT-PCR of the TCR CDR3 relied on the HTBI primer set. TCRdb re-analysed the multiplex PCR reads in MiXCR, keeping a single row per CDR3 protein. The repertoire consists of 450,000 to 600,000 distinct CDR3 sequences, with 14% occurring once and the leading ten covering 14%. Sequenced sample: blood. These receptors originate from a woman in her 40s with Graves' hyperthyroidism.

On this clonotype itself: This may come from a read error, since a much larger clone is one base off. CDR3 sequence (DNA): TGTGCCAGCACGACGGGACCGTTGAGCGAGCAGTACTTC. Protein sequence: CASTTGPLSEQYF. This chain joins TRBV2 and TRBJ2-7, with D perhaps given as TRBD1 or TRBD2 (5 bases each). The V end was cut by 7 bases, the J end by 6 bases, with 16 bases between. Per the germline V gene, CDR1 is SNHLY and CDR2 is FYNNEI. The CDR3 consists of 13 residues.

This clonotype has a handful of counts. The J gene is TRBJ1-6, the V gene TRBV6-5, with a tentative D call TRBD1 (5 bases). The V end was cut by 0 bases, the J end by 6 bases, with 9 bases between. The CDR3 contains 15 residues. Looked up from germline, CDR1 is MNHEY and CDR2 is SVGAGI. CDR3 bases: TGTGCCAGCAGTTACTCCGGGACGATTAATTCACCCCTCCACTTT. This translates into CASSYSGTINSPLHF.

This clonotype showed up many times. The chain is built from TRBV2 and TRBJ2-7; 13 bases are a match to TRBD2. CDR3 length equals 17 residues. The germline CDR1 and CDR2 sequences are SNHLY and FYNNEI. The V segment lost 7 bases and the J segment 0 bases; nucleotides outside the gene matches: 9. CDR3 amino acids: CASNPGLAGQNSYEQYF. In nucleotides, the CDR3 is TGTGCCAGCAACCCGGGACTAGCGGGGCAGAACTCCTACGAGCAGTACTTC.

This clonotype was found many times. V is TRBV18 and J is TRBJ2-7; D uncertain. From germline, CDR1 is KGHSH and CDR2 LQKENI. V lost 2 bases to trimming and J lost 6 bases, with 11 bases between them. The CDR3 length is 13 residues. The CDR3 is CASSPGSQREQYF. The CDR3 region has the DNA TGTGCCAGCTCACCAGGCAGTCAGCGCGAGCAGTACTTC.

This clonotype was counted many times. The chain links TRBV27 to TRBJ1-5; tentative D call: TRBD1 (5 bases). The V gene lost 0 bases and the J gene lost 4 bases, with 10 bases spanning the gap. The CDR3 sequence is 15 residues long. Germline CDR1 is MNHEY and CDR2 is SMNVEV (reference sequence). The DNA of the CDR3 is TGTGCCAGCAGTTTATCCGCGACAGCGAATCAGCCCCAGCATTTT. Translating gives CASSLSATANQPQHF.

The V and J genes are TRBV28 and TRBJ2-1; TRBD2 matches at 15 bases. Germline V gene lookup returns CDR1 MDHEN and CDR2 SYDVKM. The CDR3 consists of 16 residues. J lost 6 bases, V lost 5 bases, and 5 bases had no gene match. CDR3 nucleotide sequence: TGTGCCAGCAGTACCGGACTAGCGGGAGGGTCCAATGAGCAGTTCTTC. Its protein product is CASSTGLAGGSNEQFF. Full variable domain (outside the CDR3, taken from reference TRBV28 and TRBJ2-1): DVKVTQSSRYLVKRTGEKVFLECVQDMDHENMFWYRQDPGLGLRLIYFSYDVKMKEKGDIPEGYSVSREKKERFSLILESASTNQTSMYLCASSTGLAGGSNEQFFGPGTRLTVL.

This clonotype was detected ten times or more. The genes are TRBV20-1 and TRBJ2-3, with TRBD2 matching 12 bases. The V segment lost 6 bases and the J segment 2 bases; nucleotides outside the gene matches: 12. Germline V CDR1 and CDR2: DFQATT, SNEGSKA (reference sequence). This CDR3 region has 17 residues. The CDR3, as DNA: TGCAGTGCCGTCCCTAGCGGGAGGGGGCGAATCACAGATACGCAGTATTTT. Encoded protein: CSAVPSGRGRITDTQYF.

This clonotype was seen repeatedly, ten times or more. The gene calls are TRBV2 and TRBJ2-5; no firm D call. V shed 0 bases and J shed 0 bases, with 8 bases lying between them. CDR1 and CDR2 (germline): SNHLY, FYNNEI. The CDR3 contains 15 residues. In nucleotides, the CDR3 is TGTGCCAGCAGTGAAGCTAACACTAACCAAGAGACCCAGTACTTC. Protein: CASSEANTNQETQYF.

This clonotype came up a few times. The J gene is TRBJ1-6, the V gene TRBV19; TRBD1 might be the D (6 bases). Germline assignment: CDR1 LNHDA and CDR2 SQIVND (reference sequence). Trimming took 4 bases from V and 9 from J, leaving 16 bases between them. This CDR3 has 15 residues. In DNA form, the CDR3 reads TGTGCCAGTAGTAACCCCACAGGGCTCGGTTCACCCCTCCACTTT. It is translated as CASSNPTGLGSPLHF.

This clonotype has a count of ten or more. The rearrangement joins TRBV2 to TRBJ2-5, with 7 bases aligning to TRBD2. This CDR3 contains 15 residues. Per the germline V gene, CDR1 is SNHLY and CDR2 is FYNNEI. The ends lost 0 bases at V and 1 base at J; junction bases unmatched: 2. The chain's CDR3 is CASSEAAGAQETQYF. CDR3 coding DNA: TGTGCCAGCAGTGAAGCTGCGGGAGCCCAAGAGACCCAGTACTTC. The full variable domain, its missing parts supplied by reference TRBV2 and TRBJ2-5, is EPEVTQTPSHQVTQMGQEVILRCVPISNHLYFYWYRQILGQKVEFLVSFYNNEISEKSEIFDDQFSVERPDGSNFTLKIRSTKLEDSAMYFCASSEAAGAQETQYFGPGTRLLVL.

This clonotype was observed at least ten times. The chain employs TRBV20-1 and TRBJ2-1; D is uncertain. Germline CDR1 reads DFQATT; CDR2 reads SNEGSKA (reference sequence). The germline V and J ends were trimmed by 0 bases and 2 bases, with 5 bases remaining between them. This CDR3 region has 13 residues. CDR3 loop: CSAREDTYNEQFF. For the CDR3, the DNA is TGCAGTGCTAGAGAAGACACCTACAATGAGCAGTTCTTC.

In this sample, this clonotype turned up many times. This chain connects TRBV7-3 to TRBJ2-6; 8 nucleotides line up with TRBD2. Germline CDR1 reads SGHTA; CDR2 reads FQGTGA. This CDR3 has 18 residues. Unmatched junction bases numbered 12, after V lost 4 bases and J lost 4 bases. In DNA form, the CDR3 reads TGTGCCAGCAGCTCGGGGGGGGCGGTCCTAGCCGGGGCCAACGTCCTGACTTTC. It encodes CASSSGGAVLAGANVLTF.

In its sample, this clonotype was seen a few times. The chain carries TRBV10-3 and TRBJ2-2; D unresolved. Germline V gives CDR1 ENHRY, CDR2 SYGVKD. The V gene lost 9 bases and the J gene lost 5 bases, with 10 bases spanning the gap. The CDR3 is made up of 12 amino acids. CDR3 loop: CAIRPETGELFF. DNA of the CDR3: TGTGCCATTAGACCTGAAACCGGGGAGCTGTTTTTT.

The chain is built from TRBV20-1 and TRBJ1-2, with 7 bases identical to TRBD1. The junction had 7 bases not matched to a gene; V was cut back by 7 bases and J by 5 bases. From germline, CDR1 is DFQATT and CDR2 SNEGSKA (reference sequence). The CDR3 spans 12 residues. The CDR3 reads CSVTGAGYGYTF. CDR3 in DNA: TGCAGTGTTACAGGGGCAGGGTATGGCTACACCTTC.

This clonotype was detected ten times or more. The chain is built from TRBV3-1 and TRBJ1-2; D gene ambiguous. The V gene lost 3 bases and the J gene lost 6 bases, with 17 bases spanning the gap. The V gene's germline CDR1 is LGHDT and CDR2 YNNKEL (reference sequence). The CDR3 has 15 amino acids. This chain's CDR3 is CASSHPSWSADGYTF. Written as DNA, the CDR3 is TGTGCCAGCAGCCACCCCTCTTGGAGCGCGGATGGCTACACCTTC.

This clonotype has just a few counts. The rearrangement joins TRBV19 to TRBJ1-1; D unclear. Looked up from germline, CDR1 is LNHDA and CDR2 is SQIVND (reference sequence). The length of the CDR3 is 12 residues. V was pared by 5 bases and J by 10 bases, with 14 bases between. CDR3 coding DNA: TGTGCCAGTAGTCTCGGGCCCGCGGCAGCTTTCTTT. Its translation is CASSLGPAAAFF. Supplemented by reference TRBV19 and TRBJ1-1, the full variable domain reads DGGITQSPKYLFRKEGQNVTLSCEQNLNHDAMYWYRQDPGQGLRLIYYSQIVNDFQKGDIAEGYSVSREKKESFPLTVTSAQKNPTAFYLCASSLGPAAAFFGQGTRLTVV.

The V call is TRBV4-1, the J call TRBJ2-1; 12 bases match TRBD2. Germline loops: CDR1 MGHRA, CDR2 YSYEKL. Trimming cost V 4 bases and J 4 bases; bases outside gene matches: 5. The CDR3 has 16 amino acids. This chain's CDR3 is CASSRMTSGSYNEQFF. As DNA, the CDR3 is TGCGCCAGCAGCCGTATGACTAGCGGGAGTTACAATGAGCAGTTCTTC.

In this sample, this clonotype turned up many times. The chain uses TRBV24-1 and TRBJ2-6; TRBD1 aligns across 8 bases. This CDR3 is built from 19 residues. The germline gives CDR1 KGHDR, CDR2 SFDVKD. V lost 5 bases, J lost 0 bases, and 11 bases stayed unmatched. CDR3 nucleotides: TGTGCCACCAGTGGCCCCCAGGGACAGGCCGACTCTGGGGCCAACGTCCTGACTTTC. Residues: CATSGPQGQADSGANVLTF.

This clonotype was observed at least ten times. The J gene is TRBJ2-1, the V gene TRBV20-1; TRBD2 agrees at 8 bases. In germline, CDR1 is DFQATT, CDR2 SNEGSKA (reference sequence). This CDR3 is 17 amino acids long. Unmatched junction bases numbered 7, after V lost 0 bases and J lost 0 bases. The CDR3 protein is CSAREFFSGDSYNEQFF. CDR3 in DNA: TGCAGTGCTAGAGAATTTTTTAGCGGGGACTCCTACAATGAGCAGTTCTTC.

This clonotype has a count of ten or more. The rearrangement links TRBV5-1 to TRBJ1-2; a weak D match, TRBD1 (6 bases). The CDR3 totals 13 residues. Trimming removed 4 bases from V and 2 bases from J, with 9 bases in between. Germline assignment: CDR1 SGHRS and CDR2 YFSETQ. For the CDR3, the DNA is TGCGCCAGCAGCATCGACAGGAACTATGGCTACACCTTC. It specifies CASSIDRNYGYTF.

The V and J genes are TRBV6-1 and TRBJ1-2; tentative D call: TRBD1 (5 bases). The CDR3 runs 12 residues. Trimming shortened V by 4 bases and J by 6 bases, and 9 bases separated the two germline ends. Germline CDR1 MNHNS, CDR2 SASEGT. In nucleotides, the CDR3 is TGTGCCAGCAGTGGACAGACCCATGGCTACACCTTC. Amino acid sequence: CASSGQTHGYTF.

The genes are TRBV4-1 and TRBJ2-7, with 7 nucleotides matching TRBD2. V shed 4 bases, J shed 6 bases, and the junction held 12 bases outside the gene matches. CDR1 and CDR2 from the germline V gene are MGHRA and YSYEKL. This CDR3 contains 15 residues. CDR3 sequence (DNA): TGCGCCAGCAGCCGGGGCGGGGGAGCGCTGAGCGAGCAGTACTTC. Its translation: CASSRGGGALSEQYF.

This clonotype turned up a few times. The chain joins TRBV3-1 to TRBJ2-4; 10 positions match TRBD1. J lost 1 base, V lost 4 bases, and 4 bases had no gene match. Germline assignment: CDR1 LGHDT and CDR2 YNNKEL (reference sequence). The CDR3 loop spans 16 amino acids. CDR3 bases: TGTGCCAGCAGCCCAGGGACAGGGGCGGCCAAAAACATTCAGTACTTC. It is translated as CASSPGTGAAKNIQYF.

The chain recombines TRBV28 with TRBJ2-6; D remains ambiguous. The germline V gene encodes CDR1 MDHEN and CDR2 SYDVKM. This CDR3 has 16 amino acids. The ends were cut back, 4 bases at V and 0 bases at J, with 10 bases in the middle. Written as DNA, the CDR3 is TGTGCCAGCAGTTCGACTGCTAGCTCTGGGGCCAACGTCCTGACTTTC. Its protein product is CASSSTASSGANVLTF.

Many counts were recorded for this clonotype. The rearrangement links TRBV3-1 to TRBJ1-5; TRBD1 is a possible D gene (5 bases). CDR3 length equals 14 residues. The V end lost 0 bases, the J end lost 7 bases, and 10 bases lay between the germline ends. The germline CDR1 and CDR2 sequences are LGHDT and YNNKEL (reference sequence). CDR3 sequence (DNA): TGTGCCAGCAGCCAAGATACAGGCGGGCAGCCCCAGCATTTT. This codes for CASSQDTGGQPQHF.

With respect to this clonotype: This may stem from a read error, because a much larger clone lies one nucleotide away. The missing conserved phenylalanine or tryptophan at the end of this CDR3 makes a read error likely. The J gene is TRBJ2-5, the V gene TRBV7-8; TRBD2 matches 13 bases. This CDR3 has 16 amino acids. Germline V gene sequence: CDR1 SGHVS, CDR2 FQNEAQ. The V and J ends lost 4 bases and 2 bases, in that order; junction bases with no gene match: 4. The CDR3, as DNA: TGTGCCAGCAGCTCCCGGACTAGCGGGGGACAAGAGACCCAGTACCTC. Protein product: CASSSRTSGGQETQYL.

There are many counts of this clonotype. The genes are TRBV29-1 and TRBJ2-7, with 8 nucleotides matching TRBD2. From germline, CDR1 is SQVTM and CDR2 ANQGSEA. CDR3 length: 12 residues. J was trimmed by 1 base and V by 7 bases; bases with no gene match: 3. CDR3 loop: CSAGRDSYEQYF. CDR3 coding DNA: TGCAGCGCCGGGAGGGATTCCTACGAGCAGTACTTC.

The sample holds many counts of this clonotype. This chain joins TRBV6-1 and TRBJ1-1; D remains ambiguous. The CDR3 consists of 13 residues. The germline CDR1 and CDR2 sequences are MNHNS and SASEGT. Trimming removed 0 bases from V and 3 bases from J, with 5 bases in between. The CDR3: CASSEASYTEAFF. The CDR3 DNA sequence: TGTGCCAGCAGTGAAGCAAGCTACACTGAAGCTTTCTTT.